These T cell receptor beta chains were read from a single sample in a study of blood T cell repertoires in COVID-19. Repertoires were generated with immunoSEQ multiplex PCR, while TCRdb's copy carries only in-frame clones and drops some. The repertoire includes roughly 320,000 clones, roughly nine tenths of them detected once, and roughly 3.9% sits in the top ten. The specimen sequenced was PBMCs or T cells enriched from blood (not recorded which). These receptors were collected from a woman aged 25 to 39 who had been exposed to COVID-19. Both conserved end residues are part of each CDR3. Each record gives: V gene, J gene, D gene, clone size, CDR3 protein, CDR3 DNA. The D gene is left open where the match is weak. Part of the rows lack a size; the others show once, few, many or a class for expanded clones.

TRBV11-2,TRBJ2-7,-,-,CASSLAPRYRDHEQYF,TGTGCCAGCAGCTTAGCCCCACGATACAGGGATCACGAGCAGTACTTC
TRBV7-2,TRBJ2-5,-,-,CASNDLGKYQETQYF,TGTGCCAGCAACGACCTCGGGAAGTACCAAGAGACCCAGTACTTC
TRBV27,TRBJ2-1,TRBD1,-,CASSADRTYNEQFF,TGTGCCAGCAGTGCGGACAGGACCTACAATGAGCAGTTCTTC
TRBV6-5,TRBJ1-2,TRBD1,-,CASSFDRGQVGYTF,TGTGCCAGCAGTTTCGACAGGGGGCAAGTCGGCTACACCTTC
TRBV10-3,TRBJ1-1,TRBD1,-,CAISDPTGMNTEAFF,TGTGCCATCAGTGACCCGACAGGGATGAACACTGAAGCTTTCTTT
TRBV9,TRBJ1-1,-,-,CASSATTGTEAFF,TGTGCCAGCAGCGCGACTACAGGGACTGAAGCTTTCTTT
TRBV5-1,TRBJ2-1,-,-,CASSLDREEGEQFF,TGCGCCAGCAGCTTGGACAGGGAAGAGGGTGAGCAGTTCTTC
TRBV6-5,TRBJ2-1,TRBD2,-,CASSRAGELYNEQFF,TGTGCCAGCAGCCGCGCGGGAGAACTATACAATGAGCAGTTCTTC
TRBV9,TRBJ2-1,TRBD2,few,CASSVRTSGNYNEQFF,TGTGCCAGCAGCGTGAGGACTAGCGGAAACTACAATGAGCAGTTCTTC
TRBV6-2/TRBV6-3,TRBJ1-2,-,-,CASSGGFYGYTF,TGTGCCAGCAGTGGGGGGTTCTATGGCTACACCTTC
TRBV30,TRBJ2-1,-,-,CAFGGAGNEQFF,TGTGCCTTTGGGGGGGCCGGGAATGAGCAGTTCTTC
TRBV5-4,TRBJ1-6,TRBD1,-,CASSFGTDLPLHF,TGTGCCAGCAGCTTCGGGACAGATCTTCCCCTCCACTTT
TRBV3-1/TRBV3-2,TRBJ2-3,TRBD2,-,CASSQGGGKYF,TGTGCCAGCAGCCAAGGCGGGGGGAAGTATTTT
TRBV12-2,TRBJ1-5,-,-,CASRLVGGDNQPQHF,TGTGCAAGTCGCTTAGTAGGGGGGGACAATCAGCCCCAGCATTTT
TRBV5-6,TRBJ2-7,-,-,CASSGQGKVPYEQYF,TGTGCCAGCAGCGGGCAGGGCAAAGTCCCCTACGAGCAGTACTTC
TRBV5-1,TRBJ1-2,TRBD1,-,CASSLDRGSYGYTF,TGCGCCAGCAGCTTGGACAGGGGATCCTATGGCTACACCTTC
TRBV25-1,TRBJ2-7,-,-,CASSPPGSLGHEQYF,TGTGCCAGCAGTCCCCCGGGATCTTTAGGGCACGAGCAGTACTTC
TRBV2,TRBJ2-5,-,-,CANFGVRRGTQYF,TGTGCCAACTTCGGGGTTCGACGGGGGACCCAGTACTTC
TRBV19,TRBJ1-1,-,-,CASSITGNTEAFF,TGTGCCAGTAGTATTACAGGGAACACTGAAGCTTTCTTT
TRBV12-3/TRBV12-4,TRBJ1-1,-,-,CASSLPEATEAFF,TGTGCCAGCAGTTTACCGGAGGCCACTGAAGCTTTCTTT
TRBV3-1/TRBV3-2,TRBJ1-4,TRBD1,-,CASGYRGNEKLFF,TGTGCCAGCGGGTACAGGGGAAATGAAAAACTGTTTTTT
TRBV10-3,TRBJ2-1,-,once,CAISESARVHEQFF,TGTGCCATCAGTGAGTCAGCCCGGGTCCATGAGCAGTTCTTC
TRBV7-9,TRBJ2-5,-,-,CASSLEADSEETQYF,TGTGCCAGCAGCTTAGAAGCGGACTCAGAAGAGACCCAGTACTTC
TRBV6-4,TRBJ1-4,-,-,CASSGTGSTNEKLFF,TGTGCCAGCAGTGGAACAGGGTCAACTAATGAAAAACTGTTTTTT
TRBV6-5,TRBJ1-5,TRBD1,-,CASRRGTGNQPQHF,TGTGCCAGCAGGCGGGGGACAGGGAATCAGCCCCAGCATTTT
TRBV28,TRBJ1-2,TRBD1,-,CASNQQVDYRGRGHTF,TGTGCCAGCAATCAACAAGTCGACTACAGGGGGAGGGGACACACCTTC
TRBV4-1,TRBJ1-1,-,few,CASSQVTANTEAFF,TGCGCCAGCAGCCAAGTTACAGCGAACACTGAAGCTTTCTTT
TRBV27,TRBJ1-2,-,-,CASSLLGADGYTF,TGTGCCAGCAGTTTATTGGGGGCGGATGGCTACACCTTC
TRBV27,TRBJ2-2,TRBD2,-,CASSSRTSGPNTGELFF,TGTGCCAGCAGTTCCCGGACTAGCGGGCCGAACACCGGGGAGCTGTTTTTT
TRBV19,TRBJ2-3,-,-,CASSPYFGGAGDTQYF,TGTGCCAGTAGTCCCTATTTTGGCGGGGCTGGAGATACGCAGTATTTT
TRBV7-6,TRBJ2-7,-,-,CASSPRDTTYEQYF,TGTGCCAGCAGCCCCCGGGACACCACCTACGAGCAGTACTTC
TRBV20-1,TRBJ2-7,-,once,CSARDQYEQYF,TGCAGTGCTAGAGATCAATACGAGCAGTACTTC
TRBV7-2,TRBJ2-7,TRBD2,-,CASSPMGAGVTIEQYF,TGTGCCAGCAGCCCGATGGGAGCGGGGGTAACTATTGAGCAGTACTTC
TRBV3-1/TRBV3-2,TRBJ2-7,TRBD1,-,CASSQALGQGDYEQYF,TGTGCCAGCAGCCAAGCTCTTGGGCAGGGGGACTACGAGCAGTACTTC
TRBV19,TRBJ1-2,-,-,CASSMAPQLNYGYTF,TGTGCCAGTAGTATGGCGCCACAGCTTAACTATGGCTACACCTTC
TRBV11-2,TRBJ2-3,TRBD2,-,CASSLGFLAGGLSTDTQYF,TGTGCCAGCAGCTTAGGGTTCCTAGCGGGGGGGCTTAGCACAGATACGCAGTATTTT
TRBV5-1,TRBJ1-5,TRBD1,-,CASSPWTGAKNQPQHF,TGCGCCAGCAGCCCTTGGACAGGTGCAAAAAATCAGCCCCAGCATTTT
TRBV11-2,TRBJ2-5,TRBD1,-,CASSSGTAPGETQYF,TGTGCCAGCAGCTCCGGGACAGCGCCCGGAGAGACCCAGTACTTC
TRBV20-1,TRBJ1-1,-,-,CSASSWMGGDFTEAFF,TGCAGTGCTAGTTCATGGATGGGGGGAGATTTTACTGAAGCTTTCTTT
TRBV20-1,TRBJ1-2,TRBD1,-,CSGDSYGYTF,TGCAGTGGGGACAGCTATGGCTACACCTTC
TRBV6-2/TRBV6-3,TRBJ1-5,TRBD1,-,CASSRGKQGVYVIRQPQHF,TGTGCCAGCAGTCGCGGAAAACAGGGGGTATACGTAATCCGTCAGCCCCAGCATTTT
TRBV6-6,TRBJ1-1,TRBD1,-,CASSPGQIEAFF,TGTGCCAGCAGCCCGGGACAGATCGAAGCTTTCTTT
TRBV5-4,TRBJ2-1,TRBD2,-,CAATSGGRDEQFF,TGTGCCGCGACTAGCGGGGGGCGGGATGAGCAGTTCTTC
TRBV15,TRBJ1-5,-,once,CATRVGSNQPQHF,TGTGCCACCCGGGTTGGGAGCAATCAGCCCCAGCATTTT